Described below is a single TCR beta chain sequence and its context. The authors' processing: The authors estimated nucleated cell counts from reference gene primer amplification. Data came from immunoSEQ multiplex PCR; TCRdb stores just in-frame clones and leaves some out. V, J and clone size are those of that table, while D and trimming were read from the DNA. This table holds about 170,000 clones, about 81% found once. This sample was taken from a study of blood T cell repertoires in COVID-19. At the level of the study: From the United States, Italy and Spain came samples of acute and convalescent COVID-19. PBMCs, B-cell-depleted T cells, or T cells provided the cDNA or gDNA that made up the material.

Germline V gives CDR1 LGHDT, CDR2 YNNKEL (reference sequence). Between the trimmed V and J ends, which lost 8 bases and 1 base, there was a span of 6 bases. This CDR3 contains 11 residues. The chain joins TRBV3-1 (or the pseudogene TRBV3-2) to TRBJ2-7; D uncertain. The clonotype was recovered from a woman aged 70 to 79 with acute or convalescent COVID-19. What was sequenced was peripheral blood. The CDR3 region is CASANSYEQYF. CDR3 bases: TGTGCCAGCGCGAATTCCTACGAGCAGTACTTC.